The 19 T cell receptor beta chains presented below share a single source sample, sequenced in a study of blood T cells in healthy people across ages. Alongside a J-beta primer mix, a sample-barcoded 5' primer served in a second PCR lasting 7 to 11 cycles. MiXCR was run by TCRdb on the 5' RACE reads, yielding one entry per CDR3 protein. The data hold about 580,000 distinct CDR3 sequences, with roughly 48% observed a single time. The specimen sequenced was blood. The receptors were gathered from a man aged 80 or over in good health.

This sequence joins TRBV6-2 or TRBV6-3 and TRBJ2-1, with 9 bases identical to TRBD2. The last part of the DNA fits TRBJ2-7 better; the J call may be wrong. Germline assignment: CDR1 MNHEY and CDR2 SVGEGT. The CDR3 extends over 18 amino acids. CDR3 nucleotides: TGTGCCAGCAGTTATCAGACAGGTAGCGGGAGCTCCTACAATGAGCAGTACTTC. The encoded protein is CASSYQTGSGSSYNEQYF.

V usage is TRBV5-1 and J usage is TRBJ2-5, with a weak D call TRBD2 (6 bases). This CDR3 is 16 amino acids long. Trimming stripped 0 bases from V and 5 bases from J, with 17 bases between. CDR1 and CDR2 from the germline V gene are SGHRS and YFSETQ. The CDR3 DNA follows: TGCGCCAGCAGCTTGGGGATTAGCGGAGCCCTTGAGACCCAGTACTTC. Encoded protein: CASSLGISGALETQYF.

The rearrangement links TRBV20-1 to TRBJ2-3; D unresolved. Germline V gene lookup returns CDR1 DFQATT and CDR2 SNEGSKA (reference sequence). V was pared by 0 bases and J by 2 bases, with 6 bases between. The CDR3 totals 13 residues. The CDR3 coding sequence is TGCAGTGCTAGAGAACTAAACACAGATACGCAGTATTTT. Its translation is CSARELNTDTQYF.

The chain is built from TRBV7-9 and TRBJ2-3; TRBD2 agrees at 7 bases. The trim removed 5 bases at V and 1 base at J, leaving 9 bases unmatched. The germline CDR1 and CDR2 sequences are SEHNR and FQNEAQ (reference sequence). The CDR3 is 16 amino acids. The CDR3 spells CASSLLAAWGTDTQYF. CDR3 bases: TGTGCCAGCAGCCTGCTAGCGGCGTGGGGCACAGATACGCAGTATTTT.

On this clonotype itself: Sequence at one end of the junction differs from germline and may be a read error. The genes are TRBV5-1 and TRBJ1-2; 9 positions match TRBD1. Germline CDR1 SGHRS, CDR2 YFSETQ. The CDR3 spans 15 residues. The CDR3 spells CASSPSGTGNYGCTF. The CDR3 bases are TGCGCCAGCTCCCCTTCCGGGACAGGGAACTATGGCTGCACCTTC.

This clonotype was counted only a few times. The chain combines TRBV20-1 with TRBJ1-4; the D gene is possibly TRBD1 (5 bases). The CDR3 sequence is 11 residues long. V was trimmed by 8 bases and J by 6 bases, leaving 10 bases between them. CDR1 is DFQATT, CDR2 SNEGSKA, per germline (reference sequence). In nucleotides, the CDR3 is TGCAGTCAGGGTTTTGATGAAAAACTGTTTTTT. It translates to CSQGFDEKLFF.

V usage is TRBV6-6 and J usage is TRBJ2-7; no definite D call. CDR3 length: 13 amino acids. Germline values: CDR1 MNHNY, CDR2 SVGAGI (reference sequence). The V end lost 6 bases, the J end lost 2 bases, and 11 bases lay between the germline ends. The CDR3 DNA follows: TGTGCCAGCAGCCATGGGTCAACCTACGAGCAGTACTTC. Residues: CASSHGSTYEQYF.

This chain uses TRBV30 with TRBJ2-3; D not certain. This CDR3 has 14 amino acids. CDR1 and CDR2 from the germline V gene are GTSNPN and SVGIG (reference sequence). Trimming took 0 bases from V and 2 from J, leaving 9 bases between them. CDR3 loop: CAWSVQSVTDTQYF. The CDR3 nucleotides are TGTGCCTGGAGTGTACAGTCGGTCACAGATACGCAGTATTTT.

The J gene is TRBJ2-5, the V gene TRBV20-1, with 7 bases fitting TRBD2. CDR3 length: 13 residues. V trimming: 5 bases; J trimming: 5 bases; junction bases outside the gene matches: 8. Germline V gives CDR1 DFQATT, CDR2 SNEGSKA (reference sequence). The CDR3 sequence is CSAGKRGWETQYF. For the CDR3, the DNA is TGCAGTGCTGGAAAGCGGGGATGGGAGACCCAGTACTTC.

This clonotype occurred a few times. The V call is TRBV14, the J call TRBJ2-5, with TRBD2 as a possible D gene (6 bases). Per the germline V gene, CDR1 is SGHDN and CDR2 is FVKESK. The CDR3 is 17 residues long. With 4 bases removed from V and 2 bases from J, the gap between germline ends came to 20 bases. CDR3 sequence (DNA): TGTGCCAGCAGCCTTCTAGCTTCGGCGGGACTTCAAGAGACCCAGTACTTC. Its protein is CASSLLASAGLQETQYF.

This chain uses TRBV27 with TRBJ2-3; 9 positions match TRBD1. Looked up from germline, CDR1 is MNHEY and CDR2 is SMNVEV (reference sequence). Unmatched junction bases numbered 2, after V lost 2 bases and J lost 2 bases. This CDR3 is built from 15 residues. The DNA of the CDR3 is TGTGCCAGCAGTTTAGGGACAGGGCACACAGATACGCAGTATTTT. Translated: CASSLGTGHTDTQYF.

The V gene is TRBV29-1, the J gene TRBJ2-5; D is perhaps TRBD1 or TRBD2 (5 bases each). The DNA end favors TRBJ2-7, so the J call may be wrong. Per the germline V gene, CDR1 is SQVTM and CDR2 is ANQGSEA. The CDR3 contains 15 residues. CDR3 sequence: CSVELATRGLYEQYF. Written as DNA, the CDR3 is TGCAGCGTTGAATTGGCCACCCGGGGCCTCTACGAGCAGTACTTC.

The rearrangement uses TRBV24-1 and TRBJ2-2; TRBD2 matches at 9 bases. With V trimmed by 4 bases and J by 7 bases, 6 bases remained unmatched. The length of the CDR3 is 15 residues. CDR1 is KGHDR, CDR2 SFDVKD, per germline. The chain's CDR3 is CATSESGGTVGELFF. The CDR3 nucleotides read TGTGCCACCAGTGAAAGCGGGGGGACCGTCGGGGAGCTGTTTTTT.

The chain is built from TRBV7-9 and TRBJ2-1; D is unresolved. Germline CDR1 reads SEHNR; CDR2 reads FQNEAQ (reference sequence). The CDR3 is made up of 13 amino acids. V was trimmed by 5 bases and J by 8 bases, leaving 13 bases between them. The CDR3 spells CASSVEVAYEQFF. DNA of the CDR3: TGTGCCAGCAGCGTTGAAGTGGCTTATGAGCAGTTCTTC.

There are many counts of this clonotype. A much bigger clone sits one base away, suggesting this may be a read error. The chain recombines TRBV12-3 or TRBV12-4 with TRBJ2-1; tentative D call: TRBD2 (5 bases). The J call may be in error: the DNA end matches TRBJ2-7 better. The CDR3 extends over 14 amino acids. The CDR3 protein is CASSTAGVYNEQYF. The DNA for the CDR3 is TGTGCCAGCAGTACCGCCGGGGTCTACAATGAGCAGTACTTC.

The gene calls are TRBV7-9 and TRBJ2-7; 8 positions match TRBD2. CDR1 is SEHNR and CDR2 is FQNEAQ in the germline V gene (reference sequence). Losses at the gene ends were 0 bases for V and 7 bases for J; bases not matched to a gene: 11. The length of the CDR3 is 16 residues. CDR3: CASSLASIAGRNEQYF. In DNA, the CDR3 is TGTGCCAGCAGCTTAGCATCTATAGCGGGACGGAATGAGCAGTACTTC.

The sample holds a few counts of this clonotype. The chain links TRBV25-1 to TRBJ2-1; D remains unclear. V lost 3 bases and J 8 bases, leaving 8 bases between the germline ends. The CDR3 covers 12 residues. Germline lookup yields CDR1 MGHDK and CDR2 SYGVNS. CDR3 nucleotide sequence: TGTGCCAGCAGTGACCTGACTGATGAGCAGTTCTTC. Amino acid sequence: CASSDLTDEQFF. The full variable domain, with the rest looked up from reference TRBV25-1 and TRBJ2-1, is EADIYQTPRYLVIGTGKKITLECSQTMGHDKMYWYQQDPGMELHLIHYSYGVNSTEKGDLSSESTVSRIRTEHFPLTLESARPSHTSQYLCASSDLTDEQFFGPGTRLTVL.

This clonotype was found many times. The chain couples TRBV7-9 to TRBJ2-3, with D possibly matching TRBD1 (5 bases). Germline CDR1 SEHNR, CDR2 FQNEAQ (reference sequence). The CDR3 length is 16 residues. Trimming took 0 bases from V and 3 from J, leaving 13 bases between them. CDR3 sequence (DNA): TGTGCCAGCAGCTTAGCCTCAAGGGGTGGGACAGATACGCAGTATTTT. Protein sequence: CASSLASRGGTDTQYF.

The chain recombines TRBV5-1 with TRBJ2-2, with 11 bases aligning to TRBD1. The CDR3 length is 15 residues. Germline values: CDR1 SGHRS, CDR2 YFSETQ. Trimming took 5 bases from V and 5 from J; bases not matched to a gene: 5. This chain's CDR3 is CASSSRDRGTGELFF. CDR3 bases: TGCGCCAGCAGTTCCAGGGACAGGGGGACCGGGGAGCTGTTTTTT.